This T cell receptor beta chain came from a study of T cells in Graves' hyperthyroidism and ophthalmopathy (dated by TCRdb to between 2018 and 2020). Describing the broader study: Peripheral blood samples were taken at the time of initial diagnosis, prior to any treatment. In roughly six Graves' hyperthyroidism patients, the study also compared T-cell repertoires from thyroid tissue with T-cell repertoires from blood. Once sampling was done, hyperthyroidism patients were given methimazole at a starting dose of 30 mg daily, whereas ophthalmopathy patients were given high-dose intravenous methylprednisolone. TCR V-J signatures able to tell the groups apart were searched for in a discovery cohort of 90 to 100 patients, of whom 40 to 45 had Graves' ophthalmopathy and about 60 had stable Graves' hyperthyroidism. Whether ophthalmopathy could be predicted prospectively was tested in an independent validation cohort made up of roughly 19 hyperthyroidism patients plus 17 patients who later progressed to ophthalmopathy. The 75 to 100 discovery patients were randomly divided into training and test sets at a 7:3 ratio. The paper reports TCR Vbeta CDR3 sequencing of approximately 140 peripheral blood samples: approximately 43 ophthalmopathy, some 80 hyperthyroidism and around 17 progressor patients. Paper-wide results and their limitations: A 13 V-J signature model separated ophthalmopathy from stable hyperthyroidism, with 87.88% sensitivity and roughly 82% specificity in cross-validation and 80%/75% in testing. In validation, the model predicted progression to ophthalmopathy a median of 6.5 months before onset, with roughly 71% sensitivity and about 72% specificity. No statistical method was used to set the sample size in advance, and investigators knew the group allocation. Most expanded thyroid clonotypes (frequency above 0.001) were also found in blood, which suggests that blood repertoires may mirror thyroid immune responses.

A patient counted as having stable Graves' hyperthyroidism if no progression to ophthalmopathy occurred over 18 months of follow-up. The hyperthyroidism patients were between 18 and 65 years old and newly diagnosed, with a disease duration of less than 2 months. The study excluded patients with uncontrolled infections, other autoimmune diseases, pregnancy or lactation. Clinical symptoms, serum thyroxine and TRAb, thyroid ultrasound, and orbital computed tomography formed the basis for the diagnoses. PBMCs were separated from approximately 9.9 ml of fresh peripheral blood using Ficoll-Paque density gradient centrifugation. Total RNA was extracted with Trizol reagent, and quality was checked on an Agilent 2100 Bioanalyzer. The germline V gene provides CDR1 SGHRS and CDR2 YFSETQ. Cut back by 2 bases and 2 bases, the V and J ends lie 10 bases apart. The CDR3 covers 14 residues, taking in both the cysteine and the phenylalanine. Only the CDR3 part of the read is kept: 42 bases, read in frame from the first base.

TCR beta CDR3 regions were amplified from RNA transcripts. The TCR CDR3 was subjected to a first round of RT-PCR using the HTBI primer set and the Qiagen OneStep RT-PCR kit. Libraries were constructed in a second round of multiplex PCR, after which size selection and purification were performed. Libraries were sequenced paired-end with 100 bp reads on an Illumina HiSeq2000. In the original analysis: SOAPnuke was used to process the raw data, removing reads that contained adapters or uncalled bases, had a mean Phred below 15, or lacked an exact match to the constant primer or identifier. COPE v1.2.5 was used to merge the high-quality paired reads, and each unique nucleotide sequence was defined as a clonotype. MiTCR v1.1 was used to align clonotypes to the IMGT TRBV, TRBD and TRBJ reference segments. The analysis included only V-J combinations with a frequency above 0.0001, which together covered more than 99% of the repertoires. The TCS score was defined as F50 (clonal expansion) divided by E x V (chaos), with BLOSUM62-based TCRdist calculated between CDR3 peptides within each V-J. Welch's t-statistics and random forest reduced some 510 V-J features to 13, which were used in a naive Bayes classifier (R e1071). TCRdb redid the processing of the public reads, applying fastp at Q25 and MiXCR, and retained in-frame beta chains. Entries that share a CDR3 protein sequence are merged under the most common genes and DNA. The V and J calls and clone size come from TCRdb's table, not from the authors' own analysis. A total of around 500,000 distinct CDR3 sequences appear in this sample, approximately 15% of them only once. Less than 20% of the sample is in the top ten clones.

This clonotype was recorded at least ten times. Its cognate antigen has yet to be identified. Base qualities are not at hand, and no much larger clone is one base apart. Sequencing was performed on blood. This receptor was taken from a woman aged 18-29 years with Graves' hyperthyroidism. The V and J segments used are TRBV5-1 and TRBJ1-1, with TRBD1 perhaps the D gene, on 5 matching bases. At the DNA level, the sequence is TGCGCCAGCAGCTTTCAGGGTGGCAACACTGAAGCTTTCTTT. Translated, this gives CASSFQGGNTEAFF.